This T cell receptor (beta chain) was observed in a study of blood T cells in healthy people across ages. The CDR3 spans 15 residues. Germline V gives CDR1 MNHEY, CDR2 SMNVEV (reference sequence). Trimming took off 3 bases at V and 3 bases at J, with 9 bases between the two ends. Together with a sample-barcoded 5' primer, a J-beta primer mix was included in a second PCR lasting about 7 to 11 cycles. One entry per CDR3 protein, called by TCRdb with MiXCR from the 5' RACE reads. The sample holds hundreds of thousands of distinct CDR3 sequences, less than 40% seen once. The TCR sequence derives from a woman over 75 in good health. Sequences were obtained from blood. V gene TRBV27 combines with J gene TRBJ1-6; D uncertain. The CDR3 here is CASSFDERYNSPLHF. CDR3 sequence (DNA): TGTGCCAGCAGTTTCGATGAGCGCTATAATTCACCCCTCCACTTT.